This TCR beta chain was recorded in a study of shared clonotypes between healthy human individuals. Naive CD8 populations comprised CD45RO-negative cells positively selected for CCR7, excluding terminally differentiated effector memory CD45RA+ cells. Germline trimming cut 6 bases from V and 6 bases from J; bases unmatched to any gene: 5. The CDR3 length is 12 residues. Per the germline V gene, CDR1 is MDHEN and CDR2 is SYDVKM. Assay: immunoSEQ multiplex PCR; the TCRdb copy retains only in-frame clones and omits some. The sample lists millions of clones, more than 85% occurring once. V and J are TRBV28 and TRBJ2-7; 7 positions match TRBD2. Source material: naive CD8+ T cells from PBMCs. This clonotype was sampled from a man between 18 and 29 years old in good health. Some clones in this sample may be carry-over from other donors' samples. Written as DNA, the CDR3 is TGTGCCAGCAGCTGGACTAGTGGCGAGCAGTACTTC. Translation gives CASSWTSGEQYF. Looking up the rest from reference TRBV28 and TRBJ2-7 gives the full variable domain: DVKVTQSSRYLVKRTGEKVFLECVQDMDHENMFWYRQDPGLGLRLIYFSYDVKMKEKGDIPEGYSVSREKKERFSLILESASTNQTSMYLCASSWTSGEQYFGPGTRLTVT.